This TCR beta chain was found in a study of T cells in women clearing cervical HPV infection. Study context: Controls were women whose single incident HPV16 infection cleared within 12 months without precancer or cancer. Controls gave blood once infection was undetectable; cases at lesion identification. Overall study findings and caveats: CIN3+ cases had significantly higher TCR richness than controls; evenness did not differ.

Notes on this clone: As yet, its antigen is unknown.

Each participant carried one incident cervical HPV16 infection only. Method: immunoSEQ multiplex PCR; TCRdb's copy keeps in-frame clones and lacks some. The table lists roughly 30,000 clones. The TCR was taken from a woman between 18 and 70 years old with a cervical HPV16 infection that either progressed to CIN3+ or cleared (not recorded which). Material for sequencing was blood buffy coat.

CDR3 bases read: TGCAGTGCTAGAGATCCCCCGGGGGGTCCGGAAGATACG. As protein: CSARDPPGGPEDT. In full, the CDR3 reads CSARDPPGGPEDTQYF. This chain joins TRBV20-1 and TRBJ2-3, with 7 bases identical to TRBD2. Read data end 3 residues before the CDR3 end; the end is taken from the germline J gene. V was pared by 0 bases and J by 5 bases, with 11 bases of the junction left unmatched. The CDR3 spans 16 residues. Germline CDR1 and CDR2: DFQATT and SNEGSKA (reference sequence).